These 17 T cell receptor beta chains were all obtained from the same sample, sequenced in a study of regulatory T cells in long-lasting Graves disease. Arm-PCR of CDR3 regions and iRepertoire HTBI primers were used to build TCR beta libraries. Via MiXCR, TCRdb re-called the multiplex PCR reads, giving one row per CDR3 protein. The sample yields roughly 610,000 distinct CDR3 sequences, roughly 16% seen once. The time point denotes: newly diagnosed GD, antithyroid drugs for less than 3 months. PBMCs were the source of the RNA used for TCR sequencing. These same records also appear under a second study, on T cells in Graves' hyperthyroidism and ophthalmopathy.

This specimen was peripheral blood mononuclear cells (PBMCs), taken at new diagnosis, from a patient treated with antithyroid drugs. All receptors come from a woman aged 30 to 39 with Graves disease.

The chain is built from TRBV5-1 and TRBJ2-7; 15 nucleotides match TRBD2. Germline values: CDR1 SGHRS, CDR2 YFSETQ. The CDR3 loop spans 16 amino acids. Unmatched junction bases numbered 6, after V lost 2 bases and J lost 6 bases. The CDR3 sequence is CASSFGLAGGPREQYF. In DNA, the CDR3 is TGCGCCAGCAGCTTCGGACTAGCGGGAGGGCCACGCGAGCAGTACTTC.

In regard to this clonotype: A much more abundant neighbour one base away suggests this may be a read error. The chain joins TRBV10-3 to TRBJ1-2; possible D gene TRBD1, 6 bases. The CDR3 is made up of 12 amino acids. From germline, CDR1 is ENHRY and CDR2 SYGVKD. In DNA form, the CDR3 reads TGTGCCATTCAGAGATCTACGGGGGGCTACGCCTTC. This translates into CAIQRSTGGYAF.

The rearrangement links TRBV7-2 to TRBJ2-1, with D hard to call. V shed 2 bases and J shed 9 bases, with 17 bases lying between them. The CDR3 sequence is 15 residues long. Germline assignment: CDR1 SGHTA and CDR2 FQGNSA. CDR3 sequence reads: CASSLFDRPDGEQFF. The CDR3 region has the DNA TGTGCCAGCAGCTTATTTGACCGACCAGACGGTGAGCAGTTCTTC.

A note on this clonotype: Since no conserved phenylalanine or tryptophan closes the CDR3, a read error is the likely cause. CDR3 region: CAWSVGLQNTQYS. The CDR3 bases are TGTGCCTGGAGTGTAGGACTTCAAAATACGCAGTATTCT. The rearrangement joins TRBV30 to TRBJ2-3; D possibly corresponds to TRBD2 (5 bases). Germline CDR1 GTSNPN, CDR2 SVGIG (reference sequence). There are 13 residues in the CDR3. V was clipped by 0 bases and J by 7 bases, with 11 bases between them.

The V gene is TRBV28, the J gene TRBJ1-2; TRBD1 might be the D (6 bases). The CDR3 has 15 residues. The V gene's germline CDR1 is MDHEN and CDR2 SYDVKM. V was shortened by 6 bases and J by 4 bases, with 18 bases between the two germline ends. As DNA, the CDR3 is TGTGCCAGCAGCCCGGACAGCCACCCAACCTATGGCTACACCTTC. Its protein product is CASSPDSHPTYGYTF.

With regard to this clonotype: Just one base apart from a much larger clone, this may be a read error. The chain is built from TRBV12-3 or TRBV12-4 and TRBJ2-2; the D gene is possibly TRBD1 (7 bases). The CDR3 consists of 12 residues. As DNA, the CDR3 is TGTGCCAGCGGGGGGTCACCAGGGGGGCTGTTTTTT. This encodes CASGGSPGGLFF.

This clonotype has at least ten counts. The CDR3 sequence is CASRWGTLAELGNTIYF. The CDR3 region has the DNA TGTGCCAGCAGGTGGGGGACACTGGCAGAGCTCGGAAACACCATATATTTT. The chain links TRBV28 to TRBJ1-3; perhaps TRBD1 as D (6 bases). From germline, CDR1 is MDHEN and CDR2 SYDVKM. Trimming took off 6 bases at V and 4 bases at J, with 22 bases between the two ends. The CDR3 loop spans 17 amino acids.

CDR3 loop: CASSPVEGAHPNEQFF. CDR3 coding DNA: TGTGCCAGCTCACCAGTTGAGGGAGCCCATCCCAATGAGCAGTTCTTC. The gene calls are TRBV18 and TRBJ2-1, with D perhaps matching TRBD2 (5 bases). V lost 2 bases and J 6 bases, leaving 17 bases between the germline ends. Germline CDR1 reads KGHSH; CDR2 reads LQKENI. The CDR3 extends over 16 amino acids.

This clonotype appeared a few times. This chain joins TRBV27 and TRBJ2-5, with 13 bases aligning to TRBD2. The germline gives CDR1 MNHEY, CDR2 SMNVEV (reference sequence). The CDR3 runs 20 residues. V was clipped by 3 bases and J by 4 bases; unmatched bases: 17. CDR3 sequence (DNA): TGTGCCAGCAGTTTGGGGAGAATTTCCGGGACTAGCGGGATGAGAGAGACCCAGTACTTC. Its translation: CASSLGRISGTSGMRETQYF.

There are many counts of this clonotype. The V and J genes are TRBV6-5 and TRBJ2-3; maybe TRBD1 (5 bases). The CDR3 sequence is 15 residues long. V was trimmed by 2 bases and J by 2 bases, leaving 11 bases between them. Germline CDR1 and CDR2: MNHEY and SVGAGI. The CDR3 nucleotides are TGTGCCAGCAGTTACGGGCGACAGTTCACAGATACGCAGTATTTT. Protein product: CASSYGRQFTDTQYF.

This chain uses TRBV12-3 or TRBV12-4 with TRBJ2-7, with a possible D match to TRBD2 (5 bases). This CDR3 has 15 amino acids. Trimming took 6 bases from V and 3 from J, leaving 18 bases between them. CDR3 bases: TGTGCCAGCAGACGCTCCGGGAAAACTTACTACGAGCAGTACTTC. Amino acids: CASRRSGKTYYEQYF.

This clonotype was observed a few times. The genes are TRBV9 and TRBJ2-3; the D gene is possibly TRBD2 (6 bases). The CDR3 runs 16 residues. Between the trimmed V and J ends, which lost 0 bases and 2 bases, there was a span of 13 bases. CDR1 is SGDLS, CDR2 YYNGEE, per germline. CDR3 region: CASSVVEGGPTDTQYF. The CDR3 DNA is TGTGCCAGCAGCGTAGTCGAGGGAGGTCCCACAGATACGCAGTATTTT.

This clonotype was seen many times. The CDR3 DNA reads TGTGCCAGCTCCGGCGGGAGCAGCACAGATACGCAGTATTTT. Translation: CASSGGSSTDTQYF. The chain links TRBV7-3 to TRBJ2-3, with 7 nucleotides matching TRBD2. Germline loops: CDR1 SGHTA, CDR2 FQGTGA. This CDR3 is 14 amino acids long. V was clipped by 8 bases and J by 0 bases; unmatched bases: 5.

The rearrangement uses TRBV15 and TRBJ1-5; 7 nucleotides match TRBD1. V was pared by 5 bases and J by 5 bases, with 3 bases of the junction left unmatched. The CDR3 covers 13 residues. Germline loops: CDR1 LNHNV, CDR2 YYDKDF (reference sequence). CDR3 residues: CATSDRVYQPQHF. CDR3 DNA: TGTGCCACCAGCGACAGGGTCTATCAGCCCCAGCATTTT. Drawing the rest from reference TRBV15 and TRBJ1-5, the complete variable domain is DAMVIQNPRYQVTQFGKPVTLSCSQTLNHNVMYWYQQKSSQAPKLLFHYYDKDFNNEADTPDNFQSRRPNTSFCFLDIRSPGLGDTAMYLCATSDRVYQPQHFGDGTRLSIL.

This clonotype was counted at least ten times. The chain has TRBV2 and TRBJ2-1, with unresolved D. From germline, CDR1 is SNHLY and CDR2 FYNNEI. V dropped 7 bases and J dropped 3 bases, with 7 bases sitting between them. The CDR3 runs to 12 residues. CDR3 in amino acids: CASMQLYNEQFF. CDR3 sequence (DNA): TGTGCCAGCATGCAACTCTACAATGAGCAGTTCTTC.

This clonotype was detected only a few times. The V gene is TRBV27, the J gene TRBJ2-1; TRBD1 matches 9 bases. This CDR3 spans 14 amino acids. J lost 9 bases, V lost 6 bases, and 9 bases had no gene match. CDR1 is MNHEY and CDR2 is SMNVEV in the germline V gene (reference sequence). The CDR3 DNA sequence: TGTGCCAGCAGCTCCGGGACAGGGCCAGGTGAGCAGTTCTTC. It encodes CASSSGTGPGEQFF.

This clonotype was counted ten times or more. CDR3 region: CASSFISGQGARYTEAFF. CDR3 coding DNA: TGTGCCAGCAGTTTCATCTCGGGACAGGGGGCGCGGTACACTGAAGCTTTCTTT. The chain has TRBV28 and TRBJ1-1; 12 positions match TRBD1. CDR1 MDHEN and CDR2 SYDVKM come from the germline V gene. Trimming took 3 bases from V and 3 from J; bases not matched to a gene: 11. The CDR3 is 18 residues long. Filled out from reference TRBV28 and TRBJ1-1, the complete variable domain reads DVKVTQSSRYLVKRTGEKVFLECVQDMDHENMFWYRQDPGLGLRLIYFSYDVKMKEKGDIPEGYSVSREKKERFSLILESASTNQTSMYLCASSFISGQGARYTEAFFGQGTRLTVV.